Below are 22 T cell receptor beta chains sequenced from a single sample in a study of T cells in Graves' hyperthyroidism and ophthalmopathy (dated by TCRdb to the late 2010s). The method behind the library was multiplex PCR. The sequencer listed for this sample is Illumina HiSeq 2000. Amplification of TCR beta CDR3 regions was carried out from RNA transcripts. The TCR CDR3 was subjected to a first round of RT-PCR using the HTBI primer set and the Qiagen OneStep RT-PCR kit. Starting from the raw public reads, TCRdb applied fastp trimming at Q25, assembled clones with MiXCR and retained in-frame beta chains. Each record represents a unique CDR3 protein, reported with the most common genes and DNA among its rows. Counted in this sample were 560,000 or so distinct CDR3 sequences; 15% to 20% of them appeared once. The ten largest clones capture 47% of the sample. Sequencing was performed on blood. The receptors stem from a man in his forties with Graves' ophthalmopathy.

The V call is TRBV2, the J call TRBJ2-7; no clear D. Trimming removed 3 bases from V and 3 bases from J, with 15 bases in between. The V gene's germline CDR1 is SNHLY and CDR2 FYNNEI. The CDR3 has 15 residues. Written as DNA, the CDR3 is TGTGCCAGCAGTGAGTTTACGGCTCCCAACTACGAGCAGTACTTC. This sequence encodes CASSEFTAPNYEQYF.

This clonotype was observed at least ten times. The chain carries TRBV27 and TRBJ2-7, with D perhaps matching TRBD1 (5 bases). The germline CDR1 and CDR2 sequences are MNHEY and SMNVEV (reference sequence). CDR3 size: 15 residues. Trimming left V 6 bases short and J 5 bases short, with 20 bases between. The CDR3 here is CASSRPTASWDEQYF. The CDR3 coding sequence is TGTGCCAGCAGCCGCCCGACAGCGAGTTGGGACGAGCAGTACTTC.

The chain has TRBV12-5 and TRBJ1-4; D ambiguous. V shed 1 base and J shed 7 bases, with 13 bases lying between them. This CDR3 is 15 amino acids long. Germline CDR1 is LGHNT and CDR2 is FRNRAP. CDR3 residues: CASGLDSRGTEKLFF. Written as DNA, the CDR3 is TGTGCTAGTGGTTTGGATAGCCGCGGAACTGAAAAACTGTTTTTT.

This clonotype was seen only a few times. The chain couples TRBV6-2 or TRBV6-3 to TRBJ1-1, with D unresolved. Germline assignment: CDR1 MNHEY and CDR2 SVGEGT. This CDR3 comprises 13 residues. Trimming pared 8 bases from V and 3 bases from J, leaving 13 bases between. The CDR3 DNA is TGTGCCAGCCTTCTTCGCGGCTACACTGAAGCTTTCTTT. It specifies CASLLRGYTEAFF.

This clonotype has a handful of counts. This chain uses TRBV19 with TRBJ2-1, with 7 bases lining up with TRBD2. Germline assignment: CDR1 LNHDA and CDR2 SQIVND (reference sequence). With V trimmed by 7 bases and J by 4 bases, 13 bases remained unmatched. This CDR3 spans 16 amino acids. The CDR3 bases are TGTGCCAGTACCGTGGGACTACTCCATGGTTACAATGAGCAGTTCTTC. The encoded protein is CASTVGLLHGYNEQFF.

The J gene is TRBJ2-1, the V gene TRBV7-8; no reliable D call. The germline V gene encodes CDR1 SGHVS and CDR2 FQNEAQ. The CDR3 extends over 14 amino acids. Trimming took off 7 bases at V and 3 bases at J, with 13 bases between the two ends. The CDR3 sequence is CASTVTWGYNEQFF. CDR3 nucleotides: TGTGCCAGCACCGTGACGTGGGGCTACAATGAGCAGTTCTTC.

This clonotype has more than one count but fewer than ten. CDR3 amino acids: CASSFNRNEPDRGDTQYF. The DNA for the CDR3 is TGTGCCAGCAGTTTTAACCGGAACGAACCCGACCGGGGAGATACGCAGTATTTT. V is TRBV6-2 or TRBV6-3 and J is TRBJ2-3, with D possibly TRBD2 on 5 matching bases. This CDR3 comprises 18 residues. CDR1 is MNHEY, CDR2 SVGEGT, per germline. The V end lost 4 bases, the J end lost 5 bases, and 25 bases lay between the germline ends.

This clonotype was recorded a few times. The CDR3, as DNA: TGCGCCAGCAGCCAAGTTGGACAGGGACTATTCGGCTACACCTTC. It translates to CASSQVGQGLFGYTF. The chain has TRBV4-3 and TRBJ1-2, with TRBD1 identical over 8 bases. The germline V gene has CDR1 LGHNA and CDR2 YSLEER. The CDR3 runs 15 residues. V lost 1 base to trimming and J lost 8 bases; unmatched junction nucleotides: 9.

The genes are TRBV12-3 or TRBV12-4 and TRBJ1-2, with D tentatively TRBD1 (5 bases). The CDR3 has 14 amino acids. Trimming left V 0 bases short and J 6 bases short, with 11 bases between. This CDR3 is CASSLAQGVNGYTF. The CDR3 DNA follows: TGTGCCAGCAGTTTAGCCCAGGGTGTAAATGGCTACACCTTC.

This clonotype was observed many times. DNA of the CDR3: TGTGCCAGCAGGCCAGGTGAGGCGGGAGAGCCCGAGCAGTACTTC. Its translation: CASRPGEAGEPEQYF. This chain joins TRBV28 and TRBJ2-7; 7 positions agree with TRBD2. The CDR3 has 15 residues. CDR1 and CDR2 from the germline V gene are MDHEN and SYDVKM. V shed 6 bases and J 6 bases; nucleotides not matched to a gene: 14.

This clonotype has at least ten counts. This chain's CDR3 is CASRVAANTGELFF. CDR3 sequence (DNA): TGTGCCAGCAGGGTAGCGGCGAACACCGGGGAGCTGTTTTTT. This chain links TRBV7-2 with TRBJ2-2; TRBD2 is a possible D gene (6 bases). Deletions cut 6 bases from V and 0 bases from J, with 8 bases between. Germline V lookup: CDR1 SGHTA, CDR2 FQGNSA. There are 14 residues in the CDR3.

This clonotype was recorded a few times. The chain is built from TRBV10-2 and TRBJ2-2; 8 bases agree with TRBD2. The CDR3 length is 17 residues. Germline V lookup: CDR1 WSHSY, CDR2 SAAADI. V gave up 2 bases and J gave up 4 bases; unmatched junction bases: 9. The CDR3 is CASSERGGSGTTGELFF. The CDR3 DNA reads as TGCGCCAGCAGTGAGCGGGGGGGGAGCGGAACCACCGGGGAGCTGTTTTTT.

This clonotype was seen many times. The chain joins TRBV28 to TRBJ2-5; 7 bases match TRBD1. Germline CDR1 and CDR2: MDHEN and SYDVKM. The CDR3 spans 15 residues. V was pared by 5 bases and J by 5 bases, with 11 bases of the junction left unmatched. DNA of the CDR3: TGTGCCAGCAGTACACGACAGGGTTATAGGGAGACCCAGTACTTC. Its protein is CASSTRQGYRETQYF.

This clonotype was detected ten times or more. V and J are TRBV30 and TRBJ2-1; D is ambiguous. CDR1 and CDR2 from the germline V gene are GTSNPN and SVGIG (reference sequence). CDR3 length: 11 residues. V lost 1 base, J lost 5 bases, and 3 bases lay in between. CDR3 sequence reads: CAWSADNEQFF. For the CDR3, the DNA is TGTGCCTGGAGTGCAGACAATGAGCAGTTCTTC.

This clonotype has just a few counts. The CDR3 region has the DNA TGTGCCAGCAGCTTTGGCGTTTGGGAAAATAGCAATCAGCCCCAGCATTTT. The encoded protein is CASSFGVWENSNQPQHF. V usage is TRBV7-2 and J usage is TRBJ1-5; D ambiguous. Between the trimmed V and J ends, which lost 3 bases and 0 bases, there was a span of 15 bases. CDR1 is SGHTA, CDR2 FQGNSA, per germline. CDR3 size: 17 residues.

V usage is TRBV27 and J usage is TRBJ2-2; D remains unclear. CDR3 length equals 16 residues. Germline lookup yields CDR1 MNHEY and CDR2 SMNVEV (reference sequence). V gave up 5 bases and J gave up 1 base, with 14 bases separating them. The CDR3 loop reads CASSTAPRQNTGELFF. The CDR3 bases are TGTGCCAGCAGTACCGCCCCCCGACAGAACACCGGGGAGCTGTTTTTT.

This clonotype occurred many times. The chain joins TRBV18 to TRBJ2-1; 8 bases align to TRBD2. Germline V CDR1 and CDR2: KGHSH, LQKENI. Trimming took 5 bases from V and 3 from J; bases not matched to a gene: 3. The CDR3 is made up of 14 amino acids. The CDR3, as DNA: TGTGCCAGCTCAACCGGGGGGGACTACAATGAGCAGTTCTTC. This sequence encodes CASSTGGDYNEQFF.

The chain carries TRBV7-9 and TRBJ2-2; D is undetermined. CDR1 is SEHNR and CDR2 is FQNEAQ in the germline V gene (reference sequence). The CDR3 runs to 12 residues. V shed 2 bases and J shed 7 bases, with 5 bases lying between them. CDR3 DNA: TGTGCCAGCAGCTTACACAACGGGGAGCTGTTTTTT. Translated, it gives CASSLHNGELFF.

The chain joins TRBV6-4 to TRBJ1-5; D call uncertain. This CDR3 contains 16 residues. Germline CDR1 is MRHNA and CDR2 is SNTAGT. V shed 5 bases and J shed 4 bases, with 18 bases lying between them. Written as DNA, the CDR3 is TGTGCCAGCAGTTCCGGAGCCCCCCTAGGGAATCAGCCCCAGCATTTT. This gives the protein CASSSGAPLGNQPQHF.

Turning to this clonotype: A much larger clone is a single base away; this may be a read error. This chain joins TRBV11-2 and TRBJ1-3; D unclear. CDR1 is SGHAT, CDR2 FQNNGV, per germline. Deletions cut 8 bases from V and 0 bases from J, with 23 bases between. This CDR3 region has 18 residues. CDR3: CASGTRTDSLASGNTIYF. In DNA, the CDR3 is TGTGCCAGCGGCACCCGGACGGATTCCCTCGCCTCTGGAAACACCATATATTTT. Supplemented by reference TRBV11-2 and TRBJ1-3, the full variable domain reads EAGVAQSPRYKIIEKRQSVAFWCNPISGHATLYWYQQILGQGPKLLIQFQNNGVVDDSQLPKDRFSAERLKGVDSTLKIQPAKLEDSAVYLCASGTRTDSLASGNTIYFGEGSWLTVV.

This chain connects TRBV2 to TRBJ2-5, with D tentatively TRBD2 (7 bases). The germline V gene encodes CDR1 SNHLY and CDR2 FYNNEI. The V end lost 5 bases, the J end lost 7 bases, and 20 bases lay between the germline ends. The CDR3 loop spans 15 amino acids. CDR3 nucleotides: TGTGCCAGCAGTTGGCGGGGGCCCAAAACAGGGACCCAGTACTTC. Amino acids: CASSWRGPKTGTQYF. Drawing the rest from reference TRBV2 and TRBJ2-5, the complete variable domain is EPEVTQTPSHQVTQMGQEVILRCVPISNHLYFYWYRQILGQKVEFLVSFYNNEISEKSEIFDDQFSVERPDGSNFTLKIRSTKLEDSAMYFCASSWRGPKTGTQYFGPGTRLLVL.

This clonotype was picked up a small number of times. This chain connects TRBV6-1 to TRBJ2-7; TRBD2 matches at 12 bases. Losses at the gene ends were 5 bases for V and 5 bases for J; bases not matched to a gene: 7. The CDR3 runs 15 residues. Germline V gene sequence: CDR1 MNHNS, CDR2 SASEGT. CDR3: CASSPSSGGVNEQYF. CDR3 DNA sequence: TGTGCCAGCAGTCCCTCTAGCGGGGGGGTCAACGAGCAGTACTTC.